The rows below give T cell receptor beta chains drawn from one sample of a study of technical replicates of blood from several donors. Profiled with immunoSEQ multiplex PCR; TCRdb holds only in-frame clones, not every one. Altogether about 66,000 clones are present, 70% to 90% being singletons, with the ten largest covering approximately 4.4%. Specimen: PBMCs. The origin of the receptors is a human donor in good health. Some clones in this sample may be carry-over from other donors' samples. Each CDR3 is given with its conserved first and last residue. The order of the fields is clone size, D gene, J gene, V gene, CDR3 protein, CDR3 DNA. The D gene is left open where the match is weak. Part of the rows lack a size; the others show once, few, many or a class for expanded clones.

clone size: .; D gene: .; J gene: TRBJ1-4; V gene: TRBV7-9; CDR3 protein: CASSLAIGLNEKLFF; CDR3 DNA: TGTGCCAGCAGCTTAGCTATCGGTTTGAATGAAAAACTGTTTTTT
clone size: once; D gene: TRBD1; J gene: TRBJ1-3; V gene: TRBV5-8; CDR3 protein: CASSLEGTGITTIYF; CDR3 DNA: TGTGCCAGCAGCTTGGAAGGGACAGGGATAACCACCATATATTTT
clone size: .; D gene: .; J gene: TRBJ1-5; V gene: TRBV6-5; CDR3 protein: CASSEGGNQPQHF; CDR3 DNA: TGTGCCAGCAGTGAAGGGGGCAATCAGCCCCAGCATTTT
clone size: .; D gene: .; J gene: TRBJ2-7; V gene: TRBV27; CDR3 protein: CASSKTGWGGYEQYF; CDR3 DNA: TGTGCCAGCAGTAAAACAGGGTGGGGGGGTTACGAGCAGTACTTC
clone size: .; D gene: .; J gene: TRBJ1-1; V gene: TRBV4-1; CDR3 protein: CASSQTPGVTEAFF; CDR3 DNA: TGCGCCAGCAGCCAAACCCCAGGGGTCACTGAAGCTTTCTTT
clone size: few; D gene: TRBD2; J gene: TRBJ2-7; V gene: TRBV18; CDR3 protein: CASSPPAGAGGGYEQYF; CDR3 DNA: TGTGCCAGCTCACCCCCGGCGGGAGCGGGAGGGGGCTACGAGCAGTACTTC
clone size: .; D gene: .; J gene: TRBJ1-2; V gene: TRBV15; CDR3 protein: CATSSEGFNYGYTF; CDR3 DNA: TGTGCCACCAGCAGTGAGGGCTTTAACTATGGCTACACCTTC
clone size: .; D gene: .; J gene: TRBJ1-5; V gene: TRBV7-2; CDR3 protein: CASSPRQAWGQPQHF; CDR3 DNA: TGTGCCAGCAGCCCTCGACAGGCGTGGGGTCAGCCCCAGCATTTT
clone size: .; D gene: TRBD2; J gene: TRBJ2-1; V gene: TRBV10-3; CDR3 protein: CATSREGHEQFF; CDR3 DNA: TGTGCCACCTCACGGGAGGGTCATGAGCAGTTCTTC
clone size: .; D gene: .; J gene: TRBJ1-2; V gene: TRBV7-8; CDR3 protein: CASSLEEDGYTF; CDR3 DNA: TGTGCCAGCAGCTTAGAGGAGGACGGCTACACCTTC